This T cell receptor beta chain was identified during a study of blood T cell repertoires in COVID-19. Looking at the study overall: Sample material is recorded as cDNA or gDNA derived from T cells, B-cell-depleted T cells, or PBMCs.

V shed 4 bases, J shed 4 bases, and the junction held 3 bases outside the gene matches. The germline gives CDR1 SGHRS, CDR2 YFSETQ. This CDR3 spans 13 amino acids. Participants were aged roughly 18 to 89 years, lived in 24 US areas, and enrolled virtually. Researchers sorted participants into cohorts using their self-reported clinical history. A case of COVID-19 had been met by exposed participants within 2 weeks before study entry. Some clones are missing from TCRdb's copy, which holds only in-frame ones; the method was immunoSEQ multiplex PCR. This sample has roughly 400,000 clones, with approximately 93% found just once.

Sequencing input: PBMCs or T cells enriched from blood (not recorded which). The sequence came from a woman aged 40 to 50 who had been exposed to COVID-19. The chain carries TRBV5-1 and TRBJ1-1, with 8 nucleotides matching TRBD1. The CDR3 nucleotides read TGCGCCAGCAGCATAACAGGGGGCACTGAAGCTTTCTTT. It specifies CASSITGGTEAFF.